These 27 T cell receptor beta chains were all obtained from the same sample, sequenced in a study of CD8 T cells in Susac syndrome. Random hexamers were used to reverse transcribe an amount of about 0.45 to 1 ug RNA. TCRdb reprocessed the immunoSEQ multiplex PCR reads with MiXCR, giving one entry per CDR3 protein. Of about 200,000 distinct CDR3 sequences listed, about 91% are singletons. What was sequenced was CD4+ T cells from PBMCs. The receptors shown here come from a human donor with Susac syndrome.

In DNA form, the CDR3 reads TGTGCCAGCAATTACGGCTCGACACATACGCAGTATTTT. It is translated as CASNYGSTHTQYF. This chain links TRBV28 with TRBJ2-3; D gene uncertain. The germline CDR1 and CDR2 sequences are MDHEN and SYDVKM. The V and J ends lost 7 bases and 7 bases respectively, with 15 bases between them. The CDR3 consists of 13 residues.

This clonotype was seen once. The chain couples TRBV11-2 to TRBJ1-1; D might be TRBD1 (5 bases). V was cut by 0 bases and J by 8 bases, with 10 bases left in between. The CDR3 covers 13 residues. Germline CDR1 reads SGHAT; CDR2 reads FQNNGV. In nucleotides, the CDR3 is TGTGCCAGCAGCTTAGATTTCGCAGGGGAAGCTTTCTTT. It translates to CASSLDFAGEAFF.

V is TRBV20-1 and J is TRBJ2-5; TRBD1 agrees at 8 bases. J lost 2 bases, V lost 2 bases, and 7 bases had no gene match. Germline V gene sequence: CDR1 DFQATT, CDR2 SNEGSKA (reference sequence). This CDR3 region has 15 residues. The DNA for the CDR3 is TGCAGTGCTAGAACAGGGGGATTCCCTCAAGAGACCCAGTACTTC. This encodes CSARTGGFPQETQYF.

V is TRBV12-3 or TRBV12-4 and J is TRBJ2-2, with a tentative D call TRBD1 (5 bases). This CDR3 contains 14 residues. V gave up 6 bases and J gave up 1 base, with 9 bases separating them. In DNA form, the CDR3 reads TGTGCCAGCAGGGAAGGGGTGAACACCGGGGAGCTGTTTTTT. Protein product: CASREGVNTGELFF.

V is TRBV3-1 and J is TRBJ2-3; D is possibly TRBD1 or TRBD2 (5 bases each). This CDR3 region has 17 residues. Germline assignment: CDR1 LGHDT and CDR2 YNNKEL (reference sequence). The ends were cut back, 4 bases at V and 0 bases at J, with 17 bases in the middle. The chain's CDR3 is CASSRPTGPLSTDTQYF. CDR3 bases: TGTGCCAGCAGCCGACCCACGGGACCCTTAAGCACAGATACGCAGTATTTT.

This clonotype was seen just once. This sequence joins TRBV6-6 and TRBJ1-2; D remains ambiguous. Deletions cut 2 bases from V and 8 bases from J, with 6 bases between. The CDR3 extends over 11 amino acids. Germline V CDR1 and CDR2: MNHNY, SVGAGI (reference sequence). The CDR3 coding sequence is TGTGCCAGCAGTTACATAGAAGGCTACACCTTC. Its protein is CASSYIEGYTF.

The chain couples TRBV14 to TRBJ2-1, with 9 bases lining up with TRBD2. Germline V gene lookup returns CDR1 SGHDN and CDR2 FVKESK. Germline trimming cut 1 base from V and 8 bases from J; bases unmatched to any gene: 6. This CDR3 is built from 15 residues. CDR3 nucleotides: TGTGCCAGCAGCCAAGTCGCGGGAGGGCCGGATGAGCAGTTCTTC. It is translated as CASSQVAGGPDEQFF.

The CDR3: CASRLSTTWEQFF. The CDR3 DNA reads TGTGCCAGCAGACTTTCAACTACCTGGGAGCAGTTCTTC. The V and J genes are TRBV3-1 and TRBJ2-1; D gene unclear. There are 13 residues in the CDR3. Trimming shortened V by 6 bases and J by 10 bases, and 16 bases separated the two germline ends. Germline lookup yields CDR1 LGHDT and CDR2 YNNKEL (reference sequence).

The V gene is TRBV13, the J gene TRBJ2-1; D possibly corresponds to TRBD1 (6 bases). The CDR3 runs to 16 residues. Trimming left V 0 bases short and J 8 bases short, with 17 bases between. Looked up from germline, CDR1 is PRHDT and CDR2 is FYEKMQ (reference sequence). CDR3 amino acids: CASSLGNRAYGHEQFF. DNA for the CDR3: TGTGCCAGCAGCTTAGGCAACAGGGCATATGGGCATGAGCAGTTCTTC.

This chain links TRBV19 with TRBJ2-4, with 14 positions matching TRBD2. Germline CDR1 LNHDA, CDR2 SQIVND (reference sequence). This CDR3 region has 14 residues. With 8 bases clipped from V and 5 bases from J, the junction kept 2 bases outside the gene matches. The CDR3 region has the DNA TGTGCCAGTCGACTAGCGGGAGGGGAAAACATTCAGTACTTC. It translates to CASRLAGGENIQYF.

The chain employs TRBV3-1 and TRBJ2-1; TRBD1 aligns across 11 bases. Germline-derived CDR1 and CDR2 are LGHDT and YNNKEL (reference sequence). V trimming: 1 base; J trimming: 7 bases; junction bases outside the gene matches: 3. This CDR3 is 15 amino acids long. The CDR3: CASSQGTGGWNEQFF. The CDR3 DNA reads as TGTGCCAGCAGCCAAGGGACAGGGGGCTGGAATGAGCAGTTCTTC.

The V call is TRBV5-1, the J call TRBJ2-1; 8 bases are a match to TRBD1. The germline CDR1 and CDR2 sequences are SGHRS and YFSETQ. The CDR3 consists of 18 residues. With 7 bases clipped from V and 0 bases from J, the junction kept 15 bases outside the gene matches. The CDR3 reads CASRRSGGVTSSYNEQFF. The DNA for the CDR3 is TGCGCCAGCCGCCGGTCAGGGGGCGTCACCAGCTCCTACAATGAGCAGTTCTTC.

This clonotype was detected once. The V and J genes are TRBV10-2 and TRBJ2-1; 8 bases are a match to TRBD2. Trimming removed 6 bases from V and 7 bases from J; junction bases left unmatched: 8. CDR1 WSHSY and CDR2 SAAADI come from the germline V gene. The CDR3 totals 14 residues. CDR3 in DNA: TGCGCCAGCAGGGAGAAGCGGGAGCGGAATGAGCAGTTCTTC. Residues: CASREKRERNEQFF.

The chain joins TRBV15 to TRBJ1-4; the match to TRBD1 covers 9 bases. CDR3 length: 15 residues. With 2 bases clipped from V and 5 bases from J, the junction kept 3 bases outside the gene matches. Germline CDR1 LNHNV, CDR2 YYDKDF (reference sequence). As DNA, the CDR3 is TGTGCCACCAGCAGAAACAGGGGGCGGAATGAAAAACTGTTTTTT. It codes for CATSRNRGRNEKLFF.

This chain joins TRBV28 and TRBJ2-1; 7 nucleotides agree with TRBD1. CDR3 size: 13 residues. In germline, CDR1 is MDHEN, CDR2 SYDVKM. Trimming at V came to 4 bases and at J to 9 bases, leaving 6 bases not matched to a gene. The CDR3 region is CASSSGQDSEQFF. In nucleotides, the CDR3 is TGTGCCAGCAGTTCCGGACAGGACAGTGAGCAGTTCTTC.

This rearrangement joins TRBV20-1 to TRBJ1-1; D is possibly TRBD1 (5 bases). Germline CDR1 DFQATT, CDR2 SNEGSKA (reference sequence). Deletions cut 5 bases from V and 0 bases from J, with 16 bases between. The CDR3 length is 15 residues. CDR3 nucleotides: TGCAGTGCTCCGAGACAGACAAACATGAACACTGAAGCTTTCTTT. The encoded protein is CSAPRQTNMNTEAFF.

CDR3 coding DNA: TGTGCCAGCAGTCACCCGGGGCGGGAGCAGTACTTC. It is translated as CASSHPGREQYF. The chain recombines TRBV12-3 or TRBV12-4 with TRBJ2-1; D might be TRBD1 or TRBD2, each matching 5 bases. The J call may be wrong; the DNA end is better matched by TRBJ2-7. CDR3 length: 12 amino acids.

The V call is TRBV13, the J call TRBJ2-7; D gene ambiguous. This CDR3 is 14 amino acids long. Germline values: CDR1 PRHDT, CDR2 FYEKMQ (reference sequence). V lost 5 bases, J lost 5 bases, and 16 bases lay in between. CDR3 amino acids: CASSPGGSIHEQYF. The CDR3 region has the DNA TGTGCCAGCAGCCCCGGTGGTAGCATCCACGAGCAGTACTTC.

This rearrangement joins TRBV21-1 to TRBJ2-7; the table names TRBD1, a call not compared with the DNA. TRBV21-1 is tagged as a pseudogene. The CDR3 consists of 16 residues. Here the CDR3 reads CAIDLMPGQDSYEQYF. DNA for the CDR3: TGTGCCATTGACCTCATGCCGGGACAGGACTCCTACGAGCAGTACTTC.

The chain is built from TRBV7-3 and TRBJ2-7; the match to TRBD1 covers 7 bases. This CDR3 is 21 amino acids long. V lost 2 bases, J lost 3 bases, and 25 bases stayed unmatched. Germline V gives CDR1 SGHTA, CDR2 FQGTGA. CDR3 protein: CASSLVVRGRTFRTLNYEQYF. The CDR3 DNA reads TGTGCCAGCAGCTTAGTGGTAAGGGGGCGGACTTTCAGGACGTTAAACTACGAGCAGTACTTC.

The chain is built from TRBV2 and TRBJ2-1, with TRBD2 identical over 8 bases. CDR1 and CDR2 (germline): SNHLY, FYNNEI. The V segment lost 6 bases and the J segment 6 bases; nucleotides outside the gene matches: 7. The CDR3 totals 14 residues. The CDR3 bases are TGTGCCAGCAGCTTGGGACTAGTAGGCAATGAGCAGTTCTTC. Protein sequence: CASSLGLVGNEQFF.

This chain joins TRBV4-2 and TRBJ2-5; 10 positions match TRBD1. Germline V gene lookup returns CDR1 LGHNA and CDR2 YNFKEQ. The CDR3 covers 13 residues. Unmatched junction bases numbered 2, after V lost 5 bases and J lost 5 bases. The CDR3 DNA is TGTGCCAGCAGCTCGACAGGGGGCGAGACCCAGTACTTC. It specifies CASSSTGGETQYF.

This clonotype was observed a single time. The chain combines TRBV25-1 with TRBJ2-7; 11 nucleotides agree with TRBD1. The CDR3 extends over 16 amino acids. CDR1 MGHDK and CDR2 SYGVNS come from the germline V gene. V was clipped by 1 base and J by 3 bases; unmatched bases: 5. CDR3 sequence reads: CASSELGTGGFYEQYF. The CDR3 bases are TGTGCCAGCAGTGAATTAGGGACAGGGGGTTTCTACGAGCAGTACTTC.

V and J are TRBV24-1 and TRBJ1-1, with TRBD1 as a possible D gene (5 bases). This CDR3 has 15 amino acids. V lost 5 bases, J lost 0 bases, and 12 bases lay in between. Per germline, CDR1 KGHDR and CDR2 SFDVKD. CDR3 protein: CATSGPGSMNTEAFF. DNA for the CDR3: TGTGCCACCAGTGGGCCAGGGTCCATGAACACTGAAGCTTTCTTT.

The chain links TRBV12-3 or TRBV12-4 to TRBJ1-4; weak D call: TRBD1 (6 bases). The CDR3 spans 15 residues. Deletions cut 4 bases from V and 3 bases from J, with 12 bases between. Here the CDR3 DNA reads TGTGCCAGCAGTTCCCTACAGGGACCTAATGAAAAACTGTTTTTT. Translation: CASSSLQGPNEKLFF.

This clonotype was recorded only once. The J gene is TRBJ2-7, the V gene TRBV2; D remains ambiguous. CDR1 is SNHLY, CDR2 FYNNEI, per germline. V was cut by 2 bases and J by 2 bases, with 7 bases left in between. This CDR3 is 13 amino acids long. DNA for the CDR3: TGTGCCAGCAGTGAACCGGCAGCCTACGAGCAGTACTTC. Translating it yields CASSEPAAYEQYF. Variable domain in full (rest from reference TRBV2 and TRBJ2-7): EPEVTQTPSHQVTQMGQEVILRCVPISNHLYFYWYRQILGQKVEFLVSFYNNEISEKSEIFDDQFSVERPDGSNFTLKIRSTKLEDSAMYFCASSEPAAYEQYFGPGTRLTVT.

The rearrangement joins TRBV28 to TRBJ1-2; maybe TRBD1 (6 bases). Per germline, CDR1 MDHEN and CDR2 SYDVKM. CDR3 length: 16 amino acids. V was trimmed by 7 bases and J by 3 bases, leaving 21 bases between them. The CDR3 region is CASKILRGAKDYGYTF. CDR3 DNA sequence: TGTGCCAGCAAGATTCTCAGGGGCGCTAAGGACTATGGCTACACCTTC.